The 12 T cell receptor beta chains in this list originate from one sample, sequenced in a study of cytomegalovirus exposure and HLA in healthy donors. The PCR had 60 Vbeta and 13 Jbeta primers. Assay: immunoSEQ multiplex PCR; the TCRdb copy retains only in-frame clones and omits some. The table includes over 200,000 clones, roughly 82% detected once. The specimen sequenced was PBMCs. The receptors derive from a middle-aged woman in good health and CMV-seropositive.

The chain has TRBV29-1 and TRBJ1-2; D remains ambiguous. Trimming cost V 5 bases and J 8 bases, with 27 bases left between them. The germline V gene has CDR1 SQVTM and CDR2 ANQGSEA. CDR3 length: 16 residues. The CDR3 region has the DNA TGCAGCGTTCTGATCGAGGGCCTCCCGGGGTTCTACGGCTACACCTTC. The encoded protein is CSVLIEGLPGFYGYTF.

The chain employs TRBV5-1 and TRBJ2-2; 7 bases are a match to TRBD1. The CDR3 extends over 16 amino acids. V shed 2 bases and J 0 bases; nucleotides not matched to a gene: 4. Looked up from germline, CDR1 is SGHRS and CDR2 is YFSETQ. CDR3 region: CASSLPRGPNTGELFF. The CDR3 coding sequence is TGCGCCAGCAGCTTACCGAGGGGGCCGAACACCGGGGAGCTGTTTTTT.

This chain links TRBV7-8 with TRBJ2-5, with TRBD2 identical over 13 bases. CDR1 SGHVS and CDR2 FQNEAQ come from the germline V gene. The trim removed 5 bases at V and 4 bases at J, leaving 13 bases unmatched. The CDR3 extends over 18 amino acids. The CDR3 spells CASSHSWTSGRRVETQYF. The CDR3 region has the DNA TGTGCCAGCAGCCACTCCTGGACTAGCGGGAGACGTGTAGAGACCCAGTACTTC.

The chain is built from TRBV7-3 and TRBJ2-1; maybe TRBD2 (5 bases). The CDR3 runs 14 residues. V was shortened by 1 base and J by 7 bases, with 11 bases between the two germline ends. Per the germline V gene, CDR1 is SGHTA and CDR2 is FQGTGA. CDR3 sequence reads: CASSLIPSRNEQFF. Here the CDR3 DNA reads TGTGCCAGCAGCTTAATTCCTAGCAGGAATGAGCAGTTCTTC.

This clone appeared once. The chain carries TRBV6-1 and TRBJ1-2; 9 nucleotides align to TRBD1. V lost 4 bases and J lost 5; bases outside the gene matches: 8. There are 15 residues in the CDR3. CDR1 and CDR2 (germline): MNHNS, SASEGT. CDR3 protein: CASSGGQGGRYGYTF. For the CDR3, the DNA is TGTGCCAGCAGTGGGGGACAGGGAGGGAGGTATGGCTACACCTTC.

The chain recombines TRBV7-8 with TRBJ1-1; weak D call: TRBD1 (5 bases). V was trimmed by 0 bases and J by 0 bases, leaving 5 bases between them. CDR1 SGHVS and CDR2 FQNEAQ come from the germline V gene. The CDR3 extends over 14 amino acids. In DNA, the CDR3 is TGTGCCAGCAGCTTAGCCAGGGTGAACACTGAAGCTTTCTTT. Amino acid sequence: CASSLARVNTEAFF.

The rearrangement uses TRBV18 and TRBJ2-7; tentative D call: TRBD2 (5 bases). V shed 4 bases and J shed 0 bases, with 13 bases lying between them. Germline loops: CDR1 KGHSH, CDR2 LQKENI. This CDR3 spans 15 amino acids. CDR3 in amino acids: CASSRTTEGSYEQYF. Written as DNA, the CDR3 is TGTGCCAGCTCACGCACCACTGAGGGCTCCTACGAGCAGTACTTC. Based on the CDR3 plus reference TRBV18 and TRBJ2-7, the full variable domain is NAGVMQNPRHLVRRRGQEARLRCSPMKGHSHVYWYRQLPEEGLKFMVYLQKENIIDESGMPKERFSAEFPKEGPSILRIQQVVRGDSAAYFCASSRTTEGSYEQYFGPGTRLTVT.

This chain connects TRBV5-5 to TRBJ2-5, with 11 bases aligning to TRBD2. Germline V gives CDR1 SGHKS, CDR2 YYEKEE (reference sequence). The length of the CDR3 is 17 residues. V was clipped by 4 bases and J by 7 bases; unmatched bases: 15. The CDR3 loop reads CASSRNVVAGGLMTQYF. In nucleotides, the CDR3 is TGTGCCAGCAGCAGAAACGTAGTAGCGGGGGGGCTGATGACCCAGTACTTC.

The chain links TRBV30 to TRBJ1-2; perhaps TRBD1 as D (5 bases). The germline V gene encodes CDR1 GTSNPN and CDR2 SVGIG (reference sequence). The V end was cut by 8 bases, the J end by 1 base, with 29 bases between. This CDR3 contains 18 residues. CDR3 loop: CAGGKGTGSLGLNYGYTF. CDR3 DNA sequence: TGTGCCGGGGGGAAGGGGACCGGCTCCTTGGGTCTTAACTATGGCTACACCTTC.

This chain connects TRBV7-2 to TRBJ2-1, with TRBD2 matching 8 bases. The CDR3 covers 15 residues. V shed 1 base and J 7 bases; nucleotides not matched to a gene: 6. Germline-derived CDR1 and CDR2 are SGHTA and FQGNSA. This chain's CDR3 is CASSLVQRERNEQFF. The CDR3 region has the DNA TGTGCCAGCAGCTTAGTCCAGCGGGAGAGGAATGAGCAGTTCTTC.

The chain's CDR3 is CASTTIQGNRNEKLFF. For the CDR3, the DNA is TGTGCCAGCACCACCATTCAGGGGAACCGGAATGAAAAACTGTTTTTT. This chain links TRBV2 with TRBJ1-4; tentative D call: TRBD1 (6 bases). This CDR3 is built from 16 residues. V shed 7 bases and J shed 5 bases, with 20 bases lying between them. CDR1 SNHLY and CDR2 FYNNEI come from the germline V gene.

About this clone: The junction departs from germline at one end; a sequencing error may be responsible. The rearrangement links TRBV7-7 to TRBJ2-5, with 8 bases identical to TRBD2. The CDR3 is made up of 16 amino acids. The germline V gene encodes CDR1 SSHAT and CDR2 FNYEAQ (reference sequence). CDR3 DNA sequence: TGTGCTAGCAGCTCTTTACTGACTAGCGAGGGAGAGACCCAGTACTTC. Translation: CASSSLLTSEGETQYF.